This paragraph covers one T cell receptor beta chain sequence. The antigen remains unidentified. Produced via immunoSEQ multiplex PCR; TCRdb's table is partial and in-frame only. The sample contains around 100,000 clones, 80% to 90% of which appear only once. This sample was included in a study of identifying expanded T cells in peripheral blood. Study-level points and caveats: Across healthy donors, higher total template counts meant significantly greater approximately two-week count variance. Technical replicates showed around 1.2 changed clones; around 2 weeks 15 to 20; four weeks 19.

V lost 7 bases to trimming and J lost 8 bases; unmatched junction nucleotides: 7. The V gene's germline CDR1 is LNHDA and CDR2 SQIVND (reference sequence). This CDR3 is built from 14 residues. V gene TRBV19 combines with J gene TRBJ2-1; 11 bases fit TRBD1. The sample comprised blood. This receptor was taken from a person between 18 and 75 years old in good health. CDR3 sequence (DNA): TGTGCCAGTATCGCCAGGGGACAGGGGGATGAGCAGTTCTTC. This translates into CASIARGQGDEQFF.